The 2 T cell receptor beta chains reported below all come from one sample, sequenced in a study of OX40 agonist ivuxolimab in advanced cancers. The repertoire was sequenced with immunoSEQ multiplex PCR; TCRdb's copy has only in-frame clones and lacks some. The sample carries around 40,000 clones, around 87% recorded once. The sample here was CD4+ or CD8+ T cells sorted from blood, taken in a trial of the OX40 agonist ivuxolimab. These receptors all stem from an adult with an advanced solid tumor such as melanoma, head and neck, liver or kidney cancer.

The chain couples TRBV19 to TRBJ1-2; a weak D match, TRBD1 (5 bases). This CDR3 contains 13 residues. Trimming took 6 bases from V and 6 from J, leaving 14 bases between them. CDR1 LNHDA and CDR2 SQIVND come from the germline V gene (reference sequence). CDR3 sequence (DNA): TGTGCCAGTAGCCCACTGGGGCTGGATGGCTACACCTTC. Residues: CASSPLGLDGYTF.

V gene TRBV19 combines with J gene TRBJ2-3; either TRBD1 or TRBD2 may fit D (5 bases each). The CDR3 sequence is 14 residues long. V lost 9 bases and J lost 0, with 13 bases in between. The germline CDR1 and CDR2 sequences are LNHDA and SQIVND (reference sequence). CDR3 region: CASVPGPSTDTQYF. The CDR3 DNA sequence: TGTGCCAGCGTCCCGGGACCGAGCACAGATACGCAGTATTTT.